Below are 3 T cell receptor beta chains sequenced from a single sample in a study of cytomegalovirus exposure and HLA in healthy donors. Both 60 Vbeta primers and 13 Jbeta primers went into the PCR. Measured with immunoSEQ multiplex PCR; TCRdb has only the in-frame clones, and not every one. The table lists 150,000 or so clones, around three fifths of them singletons. What was sequenced was PBMCs. These receptors were obtained from a young woman in good health and CMV-seropositive.

This rearrangement joins TRBV6-1 to TRBJ2-7, with a weak D call TRBD2 (6 bases). V was clipped by 6 bases and J by 0 bases, with 15 bases between them. Germline V gene sequence: CDR1 MNHNS, CDR2 SASEGT. CDR3 length: 15 amino acids. The CDR3 sequence is CASREGAVSSYEQYF. As DNA, the CDR3 is TGTGCCAGCAGGGAGGGAGCGGTGAGCTCCTACGAGCAGTACTTC.

This clone appeared a few times. This sequence joins TRBV2 and TRBJ1-6; TRBD1 agrees at 8 bases. The junction had 9 bases not matched to a gene; V was cut back by 6 bases and J by 5 bases. The CDR3 runs to 16 residues. The germline V gene encodes CDR1 SNHLY and CDR2 FYNNEI. CDR3 DNA sequence: TGTGCCAGCAGCTACGGACAGGGAGGGAATAATTCACCCCTCCACTTT. Translated, it gives CASSYGQGGNNSPLHF.

This chain links TRBV5-5 with TRBJ2-1, with 7 positions matching TRBD2. Germline V gene sequence: CDR1 SGHKS, CDR2 YYEKEE (reference sequence). This CDR3 has 16 residues. Trimming took 0 bases from V and 3 from J; bases not matched to a gene: 6. CDR3 protein: CASSLGGSTSYNEQFF. The CDR3 DNA reads TGTGCCAGCAGCTTGGGCGGGAGTACGAGCTACAATGAGCAGTTCTTC.